The next 4 T cell receptor beta chains were all read from a single sample in a study of shared clonotypes between healthy human individuals. TCRdb keeps only in-frame clones here, not all; method: immunoSEQ multiplex PCR. The data show over a million clones, 95% to 99% seen once. The sample comprised naive CD4+ T cells sorted from blood. Subset given: CD45RA+ positively selected. These receptors originate from a man aged 30 to 39 in good health.

The chain employs TRBV2 and TRBJ2-5, with D perhaps TRBD1 (7 bases). CDR3 length equals 15 residues. Germline V lookup: CDR1 SNHLY, CDR2 FYNNEI. V was pared by 8 bases and J by 0 bases, with 16 bases between. CDR3 in amino acids: CASRDRGGNQETQYF. In DNA form, the CDR3 reads TGTGCCAGCCGGGACAGAGGGGGGAACCAAGAGACCCAGTACTTC.

The V and J genes are TRBV7-3 and TRBJ2-5; D gene uncertain. The CDR3 sequence is 13 residues long. The V gene's germline CDR1 is SGHTA and CDR2 FQGTGA. V dropped 2 bases and J dropped 2 bases, with 6 bases sitting between them. The CDR3 nucleotides are TGTGCCAGCAGCTTATTGAGTCAAGAGACCCAGTACTTC. It specifies CASSLLSQETQYF. The full variable domain, its missing parts supplied by reference TRBV7-3 and TRBJ2-5, is GAGVSQTPSNKVTEKGKYVELRCDPISGHTALYWYRQSLGQGPEFLIYFQGTGAADDSGLPNDRFFAVRPEGSVSTLKIQRTERGDSAVYLCASSLLSQETQYFGPGTRLLVL.

The chain has TRBV7-6 and TRBJ1-4; 7 bases line up with TRBD1. V was pared by 0 bases and J by 9 bases, with 13 bases of the junction left unmatched. This CDR3 comprises 17 residues. From germline, CDR1 is SGHVS and CDR2 FNYEAQ. The CDR3 reads CASSLAGQFSEGKKLFF. As DNA, the CDR3 is TGTGCCAGCAGCTTAGCGGGACAGTTCTCGGAAGGGAAAAAACTGTTTTTT.

The rearrangement uses TRBV18 and TRBJ2-5; possible D gene TRBD1, 6 bases. This CDR3 contains 14 residues. Looked up from germline, CDR1 is KGHSH and CDR2 is LQKENI. V shed 3 bases and J shed 2 bases, with 10 bases lying between them. For the CDR3, the DNA is TGTGCCAGCTCACCTCTGACAGGACAAGAGACCCAGTACTTC. This sequence encodes CASSPLTGQETQYF.